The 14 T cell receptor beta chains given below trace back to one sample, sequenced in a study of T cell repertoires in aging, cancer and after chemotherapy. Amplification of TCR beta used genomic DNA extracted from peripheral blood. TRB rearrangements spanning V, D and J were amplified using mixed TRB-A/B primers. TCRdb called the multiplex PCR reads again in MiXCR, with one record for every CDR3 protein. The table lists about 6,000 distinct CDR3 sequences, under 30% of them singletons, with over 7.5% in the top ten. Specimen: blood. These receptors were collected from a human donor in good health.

CDR3 sequence reads: CASSIRDRINEQFF. The CDR3 DNA follows: TGTGCCAGCAGCATCCGGGACAGAATCAATGAGCAGTTCTTC. The J gene is TRBJ2-1, the V gene TRBV5-4; 7 nucleotides agree with TRBD1. From germline, CDR1 is SGHNT and CDR2 YYREEE (reference sequence). The trim removed 4 bases at V and 6 bases at J, leaving 7 bases unmatched. The CDR3 is made up of 14 amino acids.

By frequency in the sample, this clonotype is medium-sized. In nucleotides, the CDR3 is TGCAGCGTTGTGAGCACCTCTGGGGGCCAGCCCCAGCATTTT. Translation gives CSVVSTSGGQPQHF. This sequence joins TRBV29-1 and TRBJ1-5; TRBD1 might be the D (6 bases). Germline assignment: CDR1 SQVTM and CDR2 ANQGSEA. V was pared by 4 bases and J by 7 bases, with 17 bases between. This CDR3 has 14 residues.

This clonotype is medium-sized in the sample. In nucleotides, the CDR3 is TGTGCCACCAGCAGATTCGGCCGGGGGGCTGTCGACAATGAGCAGTTCTTC. Translating gives CATSRFGRGAVDNEQFF. The chain carries TRBV15 and TRBJ2-1, with a possible D match to TRBD2 (7 bases). This CDR3 comprises 17 residues. V was trimmed by 2 bases and J by 5 bases, leaving 19 bases between them. Looked up from germline, CDR1 is LNHNV and CDR2 is YYDKDF (reference sequence). The entire variable domain, with the rest obtained from reference TRBV15 and TRBJ2-1, is as follows: DAMVIQNPRYQVTQFGKPVTLSCSQTLNHNVMYWYQQKSSQAPKLLFHYYDKDFNNEADTPDNFQSRRPNTSFCFLDIRSPGLGDTAMYLCATSRFGRGAVDNEQFFGPGTRLTVL.

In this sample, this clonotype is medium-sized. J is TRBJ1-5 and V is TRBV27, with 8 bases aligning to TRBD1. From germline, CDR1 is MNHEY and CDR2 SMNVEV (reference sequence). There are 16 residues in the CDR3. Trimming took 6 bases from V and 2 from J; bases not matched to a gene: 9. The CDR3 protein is CASRNQGAIGNQPQHF. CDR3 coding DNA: TGTGCCAGCAGAAATCAGGGGGCTATCGGCAATCAGCCCCAGCATTTT.

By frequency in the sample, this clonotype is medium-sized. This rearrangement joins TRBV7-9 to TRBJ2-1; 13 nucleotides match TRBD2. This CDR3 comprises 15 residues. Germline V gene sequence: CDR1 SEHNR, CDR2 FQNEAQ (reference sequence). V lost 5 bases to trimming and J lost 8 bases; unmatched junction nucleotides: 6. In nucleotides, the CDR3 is TGTGCCAGCAGCCACGGACTAGCGGGAGAACATGAGCAGTTCTTC. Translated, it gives CASSHGLAGEHEQFF. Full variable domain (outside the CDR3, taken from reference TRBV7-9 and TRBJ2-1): DTGVSQNPRHKITKRGQNVTFRCDPISEHNRLYWYRQTLGQGPEFLTYFQNEAQLEKSRLLSDRFSAERPKGSFSTLEIQRTEQGDSAMYLCASSHGLAGEHEQFFGPGTRLTVL.

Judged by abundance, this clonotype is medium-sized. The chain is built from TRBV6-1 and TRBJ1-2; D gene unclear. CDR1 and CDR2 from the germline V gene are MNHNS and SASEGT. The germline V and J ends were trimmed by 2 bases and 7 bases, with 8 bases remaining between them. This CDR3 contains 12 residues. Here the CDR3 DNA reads TGTGCCAGCAGTGAAACCAATCTTGGCTACACCTTC. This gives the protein CASSETNLGYTF.

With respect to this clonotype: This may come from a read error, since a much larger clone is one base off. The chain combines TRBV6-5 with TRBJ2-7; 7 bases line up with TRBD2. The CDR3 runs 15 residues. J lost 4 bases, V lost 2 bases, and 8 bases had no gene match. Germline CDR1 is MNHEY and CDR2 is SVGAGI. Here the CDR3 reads CASSYPAAGVYEQYV. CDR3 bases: TGTGCCAGCAGTTACCCAGCCGCGGGGGTGTACGAGCAGTACGTC.

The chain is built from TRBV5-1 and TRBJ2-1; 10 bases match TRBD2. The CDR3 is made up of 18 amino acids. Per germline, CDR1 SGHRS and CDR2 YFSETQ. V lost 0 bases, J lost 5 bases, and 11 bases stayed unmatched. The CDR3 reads CASSLELGLAGADNEQFF. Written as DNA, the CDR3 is TGCGCCAGCAGCTTGGAACTGGGCCTAGCGGGGGCCGACAATGAGCAGTTCTTC.

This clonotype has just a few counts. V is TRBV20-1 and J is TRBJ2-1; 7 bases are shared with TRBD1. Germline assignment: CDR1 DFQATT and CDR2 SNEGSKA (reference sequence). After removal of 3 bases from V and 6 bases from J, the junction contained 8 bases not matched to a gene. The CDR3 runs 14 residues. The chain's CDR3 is CSASTSTGSNEQFF. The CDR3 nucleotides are TGCAGTGCTAGCACCTCGACAGGGTCCAATGAGCAGTTCTTC.

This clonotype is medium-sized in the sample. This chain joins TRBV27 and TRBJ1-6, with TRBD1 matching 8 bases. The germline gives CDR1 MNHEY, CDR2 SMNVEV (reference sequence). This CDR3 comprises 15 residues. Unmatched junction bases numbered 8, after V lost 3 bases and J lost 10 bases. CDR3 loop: CASSFSGQGWSPLHF. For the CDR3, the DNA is TGTGCCAGCAGTTTTTCCGGACAGGGTTGGTCACCCCTCCACTTT.

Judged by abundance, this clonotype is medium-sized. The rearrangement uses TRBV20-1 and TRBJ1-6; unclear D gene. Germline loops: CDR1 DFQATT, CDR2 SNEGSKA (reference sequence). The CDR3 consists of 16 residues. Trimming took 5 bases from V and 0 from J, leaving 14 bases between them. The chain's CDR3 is CSARGPESSYNSPLHF. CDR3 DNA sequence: TGCAGTGCTCGCGGACCCGAGAGCTCCTATAATTCACCCCTCCACTTT.

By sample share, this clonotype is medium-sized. CDR3 loop: CASSFGEGYEQYV. The CDR3, as DNA: TGTGCCAGCAGCTTCGGGGAGGGATACGAGCAGTACGTC. V usage is TRBV5-6 and J usage is TRBJ2-7; 7 bases align to TRBD2. Germline V gene sequence: CDR1 SGHDT, CDR2 YYEEEE. This CDR3 spans 13 amino acids. With 2 bases clipped from V and 4 bases from J, the junction kept 3 bases outside the gene matches.

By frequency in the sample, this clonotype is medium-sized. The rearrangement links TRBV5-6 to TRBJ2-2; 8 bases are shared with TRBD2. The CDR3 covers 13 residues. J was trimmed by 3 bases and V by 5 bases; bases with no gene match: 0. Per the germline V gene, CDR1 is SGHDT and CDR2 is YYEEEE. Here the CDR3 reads CASRGLDTGELFF. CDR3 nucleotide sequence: TGTGCCAGCAGGGGACTAGACACCGGGGAGCTGTTTTTT.

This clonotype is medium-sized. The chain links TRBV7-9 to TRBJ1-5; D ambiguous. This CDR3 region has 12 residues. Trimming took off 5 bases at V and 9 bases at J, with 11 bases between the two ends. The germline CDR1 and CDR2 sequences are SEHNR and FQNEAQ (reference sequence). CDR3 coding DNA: TGTGCCAGCAGCAACCAAGACTTGCCCCAGCATTTT. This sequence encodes CASSNQDLPQHF.